The 22 T cell receptor beta chains below all came from one sample that was sequenced in a study of blood T cell repertoires in COVID-19. TCRdb's table, derived via immunoSEQ multiplex PCR, lists solely in-frame clones and lacks some. This sample carries around 260,000 clones, 70% to 90% of them seen once, and the ten largest clones take 3.5% to 4%. Sequenced input: peripheral blood. The receptors shown here come from a man aged 18-30 years with active or convalescent COVID-19.

This chain uses TRBV19 with TRBJ1-1; D gene uncertain. Trimming left V 7 bases short and J 5 bases short, with 11 bases between. The CDR3 covers 12 residues. CDR1 and CDR2 from the germline V gene are LNHDA and SQIVND (reference sequence). CDR3 sequence: CASTLGGTEAFF. The CDR3 DNA sequence: TGTGCCAGTACCCTAGGAGGGACTGAAGCTTTCTTT.

The V gene is TRBV2, the J gene TRBJ2-2; weak D call: TRBD2 (5 bases). Germline CDR1 and CDR2: SNHLY and FYNNEI. This CDR3 spans 15 amino acids. V shed 9 bases and J shed 2 bases, with 16 bases lying between them. CDR3 sequence: CASGLYHPNTGELFF. The CDR3 bases are TGTGCCAGTGGACTCTACCACCCCAACACCGGGGAGCTGTTTTTT.

This chain connects TRBV4-1 to TRBJ2-3; D may be TRBD2 (6 bases). Germline V gene data show CDR1 as MGHRA and CDR2 as YSYEKL. Trimming cost V 7 bases and J 1 base, with 18 bases left between them. This CDR3 is 16 amino acids long. The CDR3 region has the DNA TGCGCCAGCAAAGGGGTCGGCGGGATAGGCACAGATACGCAGTATTTT. This codes for CASKGVGGIGTDTQYF.

The chain joins TRBV12-5 to TRBJ1-1; D may be TRBD1 (5 bases). The CDR3 has 14 amino acids. V was clipped by 1 base and J by 8 bases, with 14 bases between them. Germline V gene sequence: CDR1 LGHNT, CDR2 FRNRAP. The CDR3 DNA follows: TGTGCTAGTGGTTTGGGCTGGGGGGGGACCGAAGCTTTCTTT. Residues: CASGLGWGGTEAFF.

In this sample, this clone turned up once. The V gene is TRBV7-9, the J gene TRBJ1-3; maybe TRBD1 (5 bases). Germline CDR1 is SEHNR and CDR2 is FQNEAQ (reference sequence). Between the trimmed V and J ends, which lost 1 base and 0 bases, there was a span of 13 bases. The CDR3 runs 17 residues. The CDR3 reads CASSLGGRETSGNTIYF. As DNA, the CDR3 is TGTGCCAGCAGCTTAGGTGGCAGGGAAACCTCTGGAAACACCATATATTTT.

V is TRBV19 and J is TRBJ1-2, with D perhaps matching TRBD1 (5 bases). Germline assignment: CDR1 LNHDA and CDR2 SQIVND (reference sequence). V was pared by 4 bases and J by 8 bases, with 11 bases between. The CDR3 is 12 amino acids. The CDR3: CASSKGLLGYTF. The CDR3 nucleotides read TGTGCCAGTAGTAAGGGACTTCTCGGCTACACCTTC.

Only one count was recorded for this clone. This sequence joins TRBV4-1 and TRBJ2-1; 7 nucleotides align to TRBD1. Germline CDR1 MGHRA, CDR2 YSYEKL. The junction had 8 bases not matched to a gene; V was cut back by 8 bases and J by 7 bases. The CDR3 loop spans 13 amino acids. CDR3 bases: TGCGCCAGCGTACAGGGGAGTGGGAATGAGCAGTTCTTC. As protein: CASVQGSGNEQFF.

CDR3 protein: CASSLSGQGSHTQYF. CDR3 DNA: TGTGCCAGCAGCTTATCGGGACAGGGGTCGCATACGCAGTATTTT. V usage is TRBV7-3 and J usage is TRBJ2-3; 10 bases are a match to TRBD1. The CDR3 has 15 amino acids. J was trimmed by 7 bases and V by 2 bases; bases with no gene match: 6. The germline V gene encodes CDR1 SGHTA and CDR2 FQGTGA. The complete variable domain, with remaining parts taken from reference TRBV7-3 and TRBJ2-3, reads GAGVSQTPSNKVTEKGKYVELRCDPISGHTALYWYRQSLGQGPEFLIYFQGTGAADDSGLPNDRFFAVRPEGSVSTLKIQRTERGDSAVYLCASSLSGQGSHTQYFGPGTRLTVL.

The V and J genes are TRBV4-3 and TRBJ2-2; a weak D match, TRBD1 (6 bases). The ends were cut back, 3 bases at V and 3 bases at J, with 14 bases in the middle. This CDR3 is 16 amino acids long. In germline, CDR1 is LGHNA, CDR2 YSLEER. The CDR3 bases are TGCGCCAGCAGCCACAGTTTTAGGACAGACACCGGGGAGCTGTTTTTT. It specifies CASSHSFRTDTGELFF.

CDR3 residues: CATPGGGEAFF. In nucleotides, the CDR3 is TGTGCCACACCCGGGGGGGGTGAAGCTTTCTTT. The chain is built from TRBV6-5 and TRBJ1-1; a weak D match, TRBD1 (5 bases). The V gene's germline CDR1 is MNHEY and CDR2 SVGAGI. This CDR3 comprises 11 residues. V dropped 10 bases and J dropped 7 bases, with 13 bases sitting between them.

This chain joins TRBV5-1 and TRBJ2-5; D remains ambiguous. Germline V CDR1 and CDR2: SGHRS, YFSETQ. The CDR3 spans 14 residues. Trimming removed 1 base from V and 4 bases from J, with 11 bases in between. The CDR3 sequence is CASSLFGVVETQYF. CDR3 nucleotides: TGCGCCAGCAGCTTGTTCGGAGTAGTAGAGACCCAGTACTTC.

Only a few counts were recorded for this clone. This sequence joins TRBV7-9 and TRBJ2-7; D might be TRBD1 (5 bases). The CDR3 is 13 amino acids. With 5 bases removed from V and 3 bases from J, the gap between germline ends came to 11 bases. In germline, CDR1 is SEHNR, CDR2 FQNEAQ (reference sequence). The CDR3 loop reads CASSPLDSYEQYF. CDR3 DNA: TGTGCCAGCAGCCCACTCGACAGCTACGAGCAGTACTTC. Together with reference TRBV7-9 and TRBJ2-7, the CDR3 gives the full variable domain: DTGVSQNPRHKITKRGQNVTFRCDPISEHNRLYWYRQTLGQGPEFLTYFQNEAQLEKSRLLSDRFSAERPKGSFSTLEIQRTEQGDSAMYLCASSPLDSYEQYFGPGTRLTVT.

The J gene is TRBJ2-7, the V gene TRBV5-6, with TRBD2 as a possible D gene (5 bases). CDR1 and CDR2 from the germline V gene are SGHDT and YYEEEE. V was clipped by 2 bases and J by 6 bases, with 21 bases between them. The CDR3 covers 16 residues. CDR3 sequence: CASSFLSATSTSEQYF. The CDR3 region has the DNA TGTGCCAGCAGCTTCTTGTCGGCCACTAGTACCTCCGAGCAGTACTTC. Full variable domain (rest looked up from reference TRBV5-6 and TRBJ2-7): DAGVTQSPTHLIKTRGQQVTLRCSPKSGHDTVSWYQQALGQGPQFIFQYYEEEERQRGNFPDRFSGHQFPNYSSELNVNALLLGDSALYLCASSFLSATSTSEQYFGPGTRLTVT.

V is TRBV18 and J is TRBJ1-2; TRBD1 aligns across 10 bases. J was trimmed by 0 bases and V by 1 base; bases with no gene match: 2. The CDR3 extends over 16 amino acids. CDR1 KGHSH and CDR2 LQKENI come from the germline V gene. The CDR3 DNA reads as TGTGCCAGCTCACCACAGACAGGGGGCTCTAACTATGGCTACACCTTC. Translated: CASSPQTGGSNYGYTF.

The chain links TRBV5-1 to TRBJ2-3; the match to TRBD1 covers 8 bases. The V gene's germline CDR1 is SGHRS and CDR2 YFSETQ. The CDR3 runs 13 residues. Germline trimming cut 6 bases from V and 4 bases from J; bases unmatched to any gene: 4. CDR3 DNA sequence: TGCGCCAGCACACGGACAGGGCCAGATACGCAGTATTTT. Protein sequence: CASTRTGPDTQYF.

The V and J genes are TRBV12-5 and TRBJ2-1; 8 bases are shared with TRBD2. This CDR3 is built from 15 residues. The junction had 9 bases not matched to a gene; V was cut back by 7 bases and J by 4 bases. Looked up from germline, CDR1 is LGHNT and CDR2 is FRNRAP. In DNA, the CDR3 is TGTGCTAGTGTCCTACGGGGGGGGGAATACAATGAGCAGTTCTTC. It translates to CASVLRGGEYNEQFF.

This clone was found a few times. V is TRBV4-1 and J is TRBJ1-6; D is unclear. V was cut by 0 bases and J by 9 bases, with 12 bases left in between. Germline values: CDR1 MGHRA, CDR2 YSYEKL. The CDR3 has 15 amino acids. In DNA form, the CDR3 reads TGCGCCAGCAGCCAAGAGGGAGGTATTAGTTCACCCCTCCACTTT. Translation gives CASSQEGGISSPLHF.

The gene calls are TRBV5-1 and TRBJ2-1; 11 positions match TRBD2. V shed 6 bases, J shed 3 bases, and the junction held 5 bases outside the gene matches. The CDR3 spans 15 residues. Germline V CDR1 and CDR2: SGHRS, YFSETQ. Here the CDR3 DNA reads TGCGCCAGCACCAATAGCGGGGGGGTCTACAATGAGCAGTTCTTC. This codes for CASTNSGGVYNEQFF.

This clone came up a few times. The chain is built from TRBV3-1 (or the pseudogene TRBV3-2) and TRBJ2-7, with a weak D call TRBD1 (5 bases). Germline CDR1 LGHDT, CDR2 YNNKEL (reference sequence). CDR3 length equals 14 residues. The V end was cut by 4 bases, the J end by 9 bases, with 19 bases between. CDR3 amino acids: CASSPATGYMAQYF. CDR3 in DNA: TGTGCCAGCAGCCCTGCCACAGGCTATATGGCGCAGTACTTC.

This clone was observed once. The gene calls are TRBV11-2 and TRBJ2-4; D uncertain. V was pared by 4 bases and J by 0 bases, with 13 bases between. This CDR3 contains 16 residues. Germline V lookup: CDR1 SGHAT, CDR2 FQNNGV. Here the CDR3 DNA reads TGTGCCAGCAGCTCGTCTGACTGGCCAGCCAAAAACATTCAGTACTTC. It encodes CASSSSDWPAKNIQYF. The entire variable domain, with the rest obtained from reference TRBV11-2 and TRBJ2-4, is as follows: EAGVAQSPRYKIIEKRQSVAFWCNPISGHATLYWYQQILGQGPKLLIQFQNNGVVDDSQLPKDRFSAERLKGVDSTLKIQPAKLEDSAVYLCASSSSDWPAKNIQYFGAGTRLSVL.

The CDR3 spells CASSFGQGSTDTQYF. The CDR3 DNA is TGTGCCAGCAGCTTCGGACAGGGAAGCACAGATACGCAGTATTTT. V usage is TRBV11-3 and J usage is TRBJ2-3; TRBD1 agrees at 8 bases. This CDR3 comprises 15 residues. Germline V gene data show CDR1 as SGHNT and CDR2 as YENEEA. V shed 3 bases and J 0 bases; nucleotides not matched to a gene: 2.

The chain couples TRBV5-6 to TRBJ2-4; the match to TRBD1 covers 7 bases. Germline CDR1 SGHDT, CDR2 YYEEEE. V gave up 0 bases and J gave up 0 bases; unmatched junction bases: 6. This CDR3 contains 17 residues. CDR3 DNA sequence: TGTGCCAGCAGCTTGGCTTGGGACAGCGTAGCCAAAAACATTCAGTACTTC. It encodes CASSLAWDSVAKNIQYF. Full variable domain (remainder filled in from reference TRBV5-6 and TRBJ2-4): DAGVTQSPTHLIKTRGQQVTLRCSPKSGHDTVSWYQQALGQGPQFIFQYYEEEERQRGNFPDRFSGHQFPNYSSELNVNALLLGDSALYLCASSLAWDSVAKNIQYFGAGTRLSVL.